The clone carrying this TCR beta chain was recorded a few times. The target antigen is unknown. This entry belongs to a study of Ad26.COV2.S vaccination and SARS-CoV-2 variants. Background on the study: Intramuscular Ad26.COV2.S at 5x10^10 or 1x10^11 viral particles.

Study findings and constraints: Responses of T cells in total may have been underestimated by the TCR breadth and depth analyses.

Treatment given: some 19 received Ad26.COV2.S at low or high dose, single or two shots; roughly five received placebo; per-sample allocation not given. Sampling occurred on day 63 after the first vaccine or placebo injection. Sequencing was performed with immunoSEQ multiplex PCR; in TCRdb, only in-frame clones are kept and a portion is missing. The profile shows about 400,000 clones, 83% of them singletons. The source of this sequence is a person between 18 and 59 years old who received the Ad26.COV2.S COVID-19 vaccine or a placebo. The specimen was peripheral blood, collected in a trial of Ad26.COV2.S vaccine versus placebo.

The CDR3 here is CASSRTGSNTEAFF. CDR3 bases: TGTGCCAGCAGCAGGACAGGGTCGAACACTGAAGCTTTCTTT. The V call is TRBV11-2, the J call TRBJ1-1; 8 bases fit TRBD1. Germline CDR1 reads SGHAT; CDR2 reads FQNNGV. V shed 5 bases and J 1 base; nucleotides not matched to a gene: 3. The CDR3 has 14 amino acids. Full variable domain (rest looked up from reference TRBV11-2 and TRBJ1-1): EAGVAQSPRYKIIEKRQSVAFWCNPISGHATLYWYQQILGQGPKLLIQFQNNGVVDDSQLPKDRFSAERLKGVDSTLKIQPAKLEDSAVYLCASSRTGSNTEAFFGQGTRLTVV.